These 17 T cell receptor beta chains were all obtained from the same sample, sequenced in a study of a mutant IDH1 vaccine in newly diagnosed glioma. Time point: week 11, during vaccination. A 20-mer mutant IDH1 peptide at 300 ug was injected subcutaneously with topical imiquimod. Produced via immunoSEQ multiplex PCR; TCRdb's table is partial and in-frame only. The sample contains around 30,000 clones, around 90% of which appear only once. These TCRs are of unknown antigen specificity. The sequenced sample was PBMCs, obtained from a glioma patient whose treatment included an IDH1 peptide vaccine. These receptors all come from a young man with glioma.

The chain recombines TRBV5-1 with TRBJ2-7; 7 positions agree with TRBD2. Losses at the gene ends were 0 bases for V and 0 bases for J; bases not matched to a gene: 0. CDR3 length: 14 amino acids. Germline V gene sequence: CDR1 SGHRS, CDR2 YFSETQ. As DNA, the CDR3 is TGCGCCAGCAGCTTGGCGGGGGGCTCCTACGAGCAGTACTTC. It encodes CASSLAGGSYEQYF.

This clone is large. The V and J genes are TRBV7-9 and TRBJ2-1, with TRBD2 identical over 16 bases. The CDR3 runs 17 residues. V was clipped by 0 bases and J by 5 bases; unmatched bases: 1. CDR1 and CDR2 (germline): SEHNR, FQNEAQ (reference sequence). In nucleotides, the CDR3 is TGTGCCAGCAGCTTAGCGGGGACTAGCGGGAGGGACAATGAGCAGTTCTTC. Residues: CASSLAGTSGRDNEQFF.

V usage is TRBV6-5 and J usage is TRBJ2-7, with 9 bases that match TRBD1. Trimming removed 6 bases from V and 10 bases from J; junction bases left unmatched: 4. CDR1 and CDR2 from the germline V gene are MNHEY and SVGAGI. This CDR3 has 11 amino acids. Here the CDR3 reads CASRLQGAQYF. CDR3 coding DNA: TGTGCCAGCAGGTTACAGGGGGCCCAGTACTTC.

The chain employs TRBV6-4 and TRBJ1-2; 7 bases agree with TRBD1. Losses at the gene ends were 9 bases for V and 8 bases for J; bases not matched to a gene: 18. Germline-derived CDR1 and CDR2 are MRHNA and SNTAGT. This CDR3 region has 15 residues. CDR3 sequence (DNA): TGTGCCAGGAACTGGAGAGAGGTTCAGGGGGGAGGCTACACCTTC. Protein: CARNWREVQGGGYTF.

This chain links TRBV29-1 with TRBJ2-1; D is uncertain. The germline V gene encodes CDR1 SQVTM and CDR2 ANQGSEA. The CDR3 runs 13 residues. The V end lost 2 bases, the J end lost 2 bases, and 7 bases lay between the germline ends. The CDR3, as DNA: TGCAGCGTTGAAATGGATACCTACAATGAGCAGTTCTTC. This encodes CSVEMDTYNEQFF.

V gene TRBV27 combines with J gene TRBJ2-1, with TRBD2 matching 7 bases. V was clipped by 2 bases and J by 3 bases; unmatched bases: 1. From germline, CDR1 is MNHEY and CDR2 SMNVEV (reference sequence). The CDR3 is 14 amino acids. CDR3: CASSLAGVYNEQFF. DNA for the CDR3: TGTGCCAGCAGTTTAGCGGGGGTCTACAATGAGCAGTTCTTC.

This sequence joins TRBV30 and TRBJ2-7; 8 bases are a match to TRBD1. CDR1 GTSNPN and CDR2 SVGIG come from the germline V gene (reference sequence). There are 15 residues in the CDR3. V was clipped by 3 bases and J by 0 bases; unmatched bases: 7. The CDR3 bases are TGTGCCTGGAGGAGAACAGGGGGAGGCTCCTACGAGCAGTACTTC. Translated: CAWRRTGGGSYEQYF.

The chain uses TRBV5-1 and TRBJ2-7; TRBD2 matches 13 bases. The CDR3 sequence is 15 residues long. V dropped 3 bases and J dropped 5; count of bases not matched to a gene: 5. The germline V gene encodes CDR1 SGHRS and CDR2 YFSETQ. CDR3 loop: CASSSGLAGTDEQYF. The CDR3 coding sequence is TGCGCCAGCAGCTCGGGACTAGCGGGAACAGACGAGCAGTACTTC.

The chain has TRBV4-1 and TRBJ1-2; TRBD1 matches at 8 bases. The CDR3 runs 16 residues. CDR1 is MGHRA and CDR2 is YSYEKL in the germline V gene. V was pared by 4 bases and J by 0 bases, with 7 bases of the junction left unmatched. The CDR3 DNA is TGCGCCAGCAGCCCCGGACAGGGTCGGACTAACTATGGCTACACCTTC. Its protein is CASSPGQGRTNYGYTF.

The chain joins TRBV19 to TRBJ2-5; TRBD1 agrees at 9 bases. Germline V lookup: CDR1 LNHDA, CDR2 SQIVND (reference sequence). The CDR3 runs to 17 residues. V lost 4 bases, J lost 1 base, and 10 bases stayed unmatched. The CDR3 coding sequence is TGTGCCAGTAGTACGAACCCCGGGACAGGGAGCCAAGAGACCCAGTACTTC. This translates into CASSTNPGTGSQETQYF. Using reference TRBV19 and TRBJ2-5 for the parts outside the CDR3, the full variable domain is DGGITQSPKYLFRKEGQNVTLSCEQNLNHDAMYWYRQDPGQGLRLIYYSQIVNDFQKGDIAEGYSVSREKKESFPLTVTSAQKNPTAFYLCASSTNPGTGSQETQYFGPGTRLLVL.

The chain carries TRBV5-4 and TRBJ2-7; TRBD1 is a possible D gene (5 bases). V was trimmed by 4 bases and J by 0 bases, leaving 14 bases between them. This CDR3 contains 15 residues. Per the germline V gene, CDR1 is SGHNT and CDR2 is YYREEE (reference sequence). CDR3 nucleotides: TGTGCCAGCAGCCTAACAGGTTCCCGCTCCTACGAGCAGTACTTC. Translating it yields CASSLTGSRSYEQYF.

This rearrangement joins TRBV4-2 to TRBJ2-2; 9 bases line up with TRBD1. V was clipped by 0 bases and J by 6 bases; unmatched bases: 8. The germline gives CDR1 LGHNA, CDR2 YNFKEQ. The CDR3 extends over 17 amino acids. CDR3 in DNA: TGTGCCAGCAGCCAAGATATCCGGGACAGGGATGCCGGGGAGCTGTTTTTT. The encoded protein is CASSQDIRDRDAGELFF.

This clone has a single count. The V and J genes are TRBV5-8 and TRBJ2-7, with D perhaps matching TRBD2 (6 bases). Between the trimmed V and J ends, which lost 2 bases and 3 bases, there was a span of 21 bases. The CDR3 has 17 amino acids. CDR1 is SGHTS and CDR2 is YDEGEE in the germline V gene. The CDR3 DNA reads as TGTGCCAGCAGCTTATTTGTGCTGGAGGGGAGAGGCTACGAGCAGTACTTC. Its protein is CASSLFVLEGRGYEQYF. Supplemented by reference TRBV5-8 and TRBJ2-7, the full variable domain reads EAGVTQSPTHLIKTRGQQATLRCSPISGHTSVYWYQQALGLGLQFLLWYDEGEERNRGNFPPRFSGRQFPNYSSELNVNALELEDSALYLCASSLFVLEGRGYEQYFGPGTRLTVT.

This sequence joins TRBV9 and TRBJ2-5; 12 bases map to TRBD2. The CDR3 is 15 amino acids. Germline V CDR1 and CDR2: SGDLS, YYNGEE. J was trimmed by 5 bases and V by 0 bases; bases with no gene match: 2. In nucleotides, the CDR3 is TGTGCCAGCAGCGTAGCTAGCGGGAGGGCGGAGACCCAGTACTTC. It codes for CASSVASGRAETQYF.

The gene calls are TRBV7-9 and TRBJ1-1; D is perhaps TRBD1 (6 bases). Germline CDR1 SEHNR, CDR2 FQNEAQ (reference sequence). Trimming pared 3 bases from V and 4 bases from J, leaving 18 bases between. This CDR3 spans 16 amino acids. The CDR3: CASSLGGGGASTEAFF. The CDR3 DNA reads as TGTGCCAGCAGCTTGGGCGGTGGGGGGGCGAGCACTGAAGCTTTCTTT.

The DNA for the CDR3 is TGTGCCAGCAGCTCCGCGGGAGTGGAGCAGTACTTC. It specifies CASSSAGVEQYF. V gene TRBV5-4 combines with J gene TRBJ2-7; 7 bases align to TRBD2. CDR1 and CDR2 from the germline V gene are SGHNT and YYREEE (reference sequence). This CDR3 is built from 12 residues. V was pared by 3 bases and J by 7 bases, with 4 bases of the junction left unmatched.

This chain joins TRBV30 and TRBJ2-3; 7 bases agree with TRBD1. The V segment lost 0 bases and the J segment 4 bases; nucleotides outside the gene matches: 7. This CDR3 is 15 amino acids long. Germline V gene sequence: CDR1 GTSNPN, CDR2 SVGIG (reference sequence). The chain's CDR3 is CAWSVRSTGADTQYF. In DNA form, the CDR3 reads TGTGCCTGGAGTGTACGATCCACAGGGGCAGATACGCAGTATTTT.